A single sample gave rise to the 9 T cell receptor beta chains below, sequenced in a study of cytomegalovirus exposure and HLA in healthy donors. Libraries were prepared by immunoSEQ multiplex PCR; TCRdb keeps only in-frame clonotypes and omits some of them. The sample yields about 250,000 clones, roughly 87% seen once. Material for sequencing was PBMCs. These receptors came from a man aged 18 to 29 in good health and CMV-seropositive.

The CDR3 nucleotides read TGTGCCAGCAGCACCCTAGCGGGAGGCCCTCCAGATACGCAGTATTTT. It yields the protein CASSTLAGGPPDTQYF. This rearrangement joins TRBV7-9 to TRBJ2-3, with 11 positions matching TRBD2. V gave up 5 bases and J gave up 4 bases; unmatched junction bases: 8. From germline, CDR1 is SEHNR and CDR2 FQNEAQ (reference sequence). CDR3 length: 16 residues.

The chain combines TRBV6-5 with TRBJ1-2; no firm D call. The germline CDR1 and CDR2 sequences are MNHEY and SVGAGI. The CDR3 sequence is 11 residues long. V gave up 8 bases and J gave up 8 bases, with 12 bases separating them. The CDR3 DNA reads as TGTGCCAGCCTCGGCGGGGAGGGCTACACCTTC. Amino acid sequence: CASLGGEGYTF.

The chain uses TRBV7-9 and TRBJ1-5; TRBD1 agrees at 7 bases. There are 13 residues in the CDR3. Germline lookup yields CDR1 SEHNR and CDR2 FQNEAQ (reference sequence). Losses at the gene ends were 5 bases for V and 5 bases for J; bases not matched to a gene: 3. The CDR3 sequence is CASSLGQDQPQHF. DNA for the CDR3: TGTGCCAGCAGCCTTGGACAGGATCAGCCCCAGCATTTT.

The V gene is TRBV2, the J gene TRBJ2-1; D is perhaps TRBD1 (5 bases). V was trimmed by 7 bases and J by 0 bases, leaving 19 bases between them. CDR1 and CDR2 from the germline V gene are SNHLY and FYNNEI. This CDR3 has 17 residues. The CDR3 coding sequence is TGTGCCAGCAACGGCAGGGTTAAGGTGAGCTCCTACAATGAGCAGTTCTTC. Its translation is CASNGRVKVSSYNEQFF.

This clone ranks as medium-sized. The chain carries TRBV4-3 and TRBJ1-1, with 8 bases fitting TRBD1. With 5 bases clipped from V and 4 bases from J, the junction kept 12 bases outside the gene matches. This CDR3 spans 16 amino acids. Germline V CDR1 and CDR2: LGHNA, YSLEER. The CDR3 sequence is CASSAQTGQGGTEAFF. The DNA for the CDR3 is TGCGCCAGCAGCGCTCAAACCGGACAGGGAGGCACTGAAGCTTTCTTT.

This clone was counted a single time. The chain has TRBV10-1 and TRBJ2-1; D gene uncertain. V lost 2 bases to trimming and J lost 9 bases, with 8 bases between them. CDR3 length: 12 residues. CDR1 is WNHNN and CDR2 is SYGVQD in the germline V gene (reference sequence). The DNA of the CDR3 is TGCGCCAGCAGTGAGAGGGTCGGTGAGCAGTTCTTC. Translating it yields CASSERVGEQFF.

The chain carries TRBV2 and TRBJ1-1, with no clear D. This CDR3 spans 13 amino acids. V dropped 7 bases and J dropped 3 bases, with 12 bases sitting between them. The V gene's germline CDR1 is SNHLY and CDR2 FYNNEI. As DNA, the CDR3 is TGTGCCAGCATCCGGACCCGGGACACTGAAGCTTTCTTT. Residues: CASIRTRDTEAFF.

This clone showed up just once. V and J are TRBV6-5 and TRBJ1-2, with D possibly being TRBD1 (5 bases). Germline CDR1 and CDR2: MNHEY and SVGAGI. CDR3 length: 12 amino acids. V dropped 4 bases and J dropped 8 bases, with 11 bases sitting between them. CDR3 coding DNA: TGTGCCAGCAGTTTATCAGGGAAGGGCTACACCTTC. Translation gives CASSLSGKGYTF.

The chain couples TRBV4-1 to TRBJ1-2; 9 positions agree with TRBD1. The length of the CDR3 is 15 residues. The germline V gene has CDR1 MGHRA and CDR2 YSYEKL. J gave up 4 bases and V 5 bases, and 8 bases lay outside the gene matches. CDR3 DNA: TGCGCCAGCAGCTCAAGGGGGACAGGGATCTATGGCTACACCTTC. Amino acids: CASSSRGTGIYGYTF.